Each of the 13 T cell receptor beta chains below was sequenced from the same sample in a study of spatial heterogeneity in lung cancer. TCRdb called the 5' RACE reads again in MiXCR, with one record for every CDR3 protein. Of thousands of distinct CDR3 sequences listed, roughly 4.5% were seen once; the top ten hold roughly 28%. Time point: sample taken at primary tumor resection. Whole RNA obtained from tumor, nontumor lung or frozen PBMC underwent sequencing without sorting. Sequencing was performed on PBMCs, taken at surgery. The receptors were gathered from a male donor with early-stage non-small cell lung cancer.

This clonotype has at least ten counts. This beta chain slipped into a library made for alpha chains as a stray read, so its size is not meaningful. The CDR3 coding sequence is TGTGCCAGTAGTTTCAGGACAGGGGGCCGCACAGATACGCAGTATTTT. Translation: CASSFRTGGRTDTQYF. V usage is TRBV19 and J usage is TRBJ2-3; TRBD1 agrees at 11 bases. Germline values: CDR1 LNHDA, CDR2 SQIVND (reference sequence). The CDR3 runs to 16 residues. Germline trimming cut 5 bases from V and 1 base from J; bases unmatched to any gene: 5.

This clonotype is judged medium-sized. This beta chain is an unintended read in a library built for alpha chains; its size means little. This chain links TRBV19 with TRBJ1-5; 8 bases match TRBD1. The ends lost 6 bases at V and 6 bases at J; junction bases unmatched: 10. There are 15 residues in the CDR3. Per germline, CDR1 LNHDA and CDR2 SQIVND (reference sequence). CDR3: CASRSGAGGGQPQHF. The CDR3 DNA follows: TGTGCCAGTAGATCCGGGGCAGGGGGCGGTCAGCCCCAGCATTTT.

To note about this clonotype: Little can be read into the size of this beta chain, an off-target read in a library designed for alpha chains. The chain links TRBV20-1 to TRBJ1-1; 9 bases line up with TRBD1. This CDR3 is built from 12 residues. The germline V gene has CDR1 DFQATT and CDR2 SNEGSKA (reference sequence). The CDR3 DNA follows: TGCAGCCTGGACAGGGGGAACACTGAAGCTTTCTTT. Residues: CSLDRGNTEAFF.

This clonotype was seen many times. This beta chain is a stray sequence in a library constructed for alpha chains; its clone size is not meaningful. The V call is TRBV20-1, the J call TRBJ1-6, with 7 bases fitting TRBD1. The junction had 6 bases not matched to a gene; V was cut back by 2 bases and J by 8 bases. Germline V CDR1 and CDR2: DFQATT, SNEGSKA (reference sequence). This CDR3 is 14 amino acids long. This CDR3 is CSARRGPSDSPLHF. In DNA form, the CDR3 reads TGCAGTGCTAGAAGGGGGCCTTCCGATTCACCCCTCCACTTT.

This clonotype was detected many times. The library was built for alpha chains, so this beta chain is an off-target read and its size means little. This chain uses TRBV29-1 with TRBJ2-5; 9 bases line up with TRBD1. Germline V gene data show CDR1 as SQVTM and CDR2 as ANQGSEA. The J segment lost 6 bases and the V segment lost 1 base, leaving 6 bases of the junction unmatched. CDR3 length equals 14 residues. The CDR3 DNA reads TGCAGCGTTGAAGCTACACAGGGGGCGCAGACCCAGTACTTC. It encodes CSVEATQGAQTQYF. The variable domain in full, completed from reference TRBV29-1 and TRBJ2-5, reads SAVISQKPSRDICQRGTSLTIQCQVDSQVTMMFWYRQQPGQSLTLIATANQGSEATYESGFVIDKFPISRPNLTFSTLTVSNMSPEDSSIYLCSVEATQGAQTQYFGPGTRLLVL.

Turning to this clonotype: A library made for alpha chains picked up this beta chain off target, so its size means little. This rearrangement joins TRBV20-1 to TRBJ2-5; D remains unclear. V lost 0 bases and J lost 4, with 15 bases in between. This CDR3 contains 15 residues. From germline, CDR1 is DFQATT and CDR2 SNEGSKA (reference sequence). CDR3 in DNA: TGCAGTGCTAGAGATCCAGCTTCGCTCCCAGAGACCCAGTACTTC. Amino acids: CSARDPASLPETQYF.

Concerning this clonotype: The library was designed around alpha chains, so this beta chain is a stray read whose abundance carries little weight. The genes are TRBV11-2 and TRBJ2-5; D is perhaps TRBD1 (5 bases). The CDR3 has 16 residues. The V end lost 3 bases, the J end lost 0 bases, and 14 bases lay between the germline ends. Looked up from germline, CDR1 is SGHAT and CDR2 is FQNNGV. CDR3 in amino acids: CASSFGALGYQETQYF. The CDR3 DNA reads as TGTGCCAGCAGCTTTGGGGCCCTGGGCTACCAAGAGACCCAGTACTTC.

This clonotype was seen many times. Being off target in a library aimed at alpha chains, this beta chain has a size of little meaning. The chain carries TRBV6-2 or TRBV6-3 and TRBJ1-2; D gene unclear. The CDR3 contains 16 residues. V gave up 4 bases and J gave up 4 bases, with 19 bases separating them. Germline V gene lookup returns CDR1 MNHEY and CDR2 SVGEGT. CDR3 residues: CASSSAAAKGGYGYTF. CDR3 in DNA: TGTGCCAGCAGTTCTGCGGCAGCCAAGGGAGGCTATGGCTACACCTTC.

This clonotype was seen many times. Found in a library prepared for alpha chains, this beta chain is an off-target read, and its abundance has little meaning. CDR3: CSASLMWNQPQHF. CDR3 nucleotide sequence: TGCAGTGCTAGCCTCATGTGGAATCAGCCCCAGCATTTT. The gene calls are TRBV20-1 and TRBJ1-5, with D unclear. V was clipped by 3 bases and J by 4 bases, with 10 bases between them. CDR1 is DFQATT and CDR2 is SNEGSKA in the germline V gene (reference sequence). This CDR3 is built from 13 residues.

This clonotype ranks as medium-sized. The library was built for alpha chains, so this beta chain is an off-target read and its size means little. The chain carries TRBV2 and TRBJ1-2; D unclear. The V and J ends lost 6 bases and 6 bases respectively, with 14 bases between them. Germline loops: CDR1 SNHLY, CDR2 FYNNEI. This CDR3 comprises 13 residues. The CDR3 is CASSELLFNGYTF. CDR3 coding DNA: TGTGCCAGCAGCGAGTTACTTTTCAATGGCTACACCTTC.

Many counts were recorded for this clonotype. The library was prepared for alpha chains; this beta chain is a stray read, so its frequency means little. The chain combines TRBV20-1 with TRBJ1-6; no clear D gene. Germline V CDR1 and CDR2: DFQATT, SNEGSKA (reference sequence). This CDR3 has 14 amino acids. V lost 3 bases and J 4 bases, leaving 10 bases between the germline ends. CDR3 protein: CSASLDVYNSPLHF. CDR3 DNA: TGCAGTGCTAGTCTGGACGTATATAATTCACCCCTCCACTTT.

This clonotype was picked up a small number of times. This beta chain slipped into a library made for alpha chains as a stray read, so its size is not meaningful. The chain employs TRBV20-1 and TRBJ2-3; 9 bases agree with TRBD2. With 2 bases clipped from V and 5 bases from J, the junction kept 8 bases outside the gene matches. CDR3 length: 15 amino acids. The germline V gene has CDR1 DFQATT and CDR2 SNEGSKA (reference sequence). CDR3 protein: CSARTQAGGRDTQYF. CDR3 coding DNA: TGCAGTGCTAGAACCCAAGCGGGGGGAAGAGATACGCAGTATTTT.

Ten or more counts support this clonotype. A library made for alpha chains picked up this beta chain off target, so its size means little. J is TRBJ2-3 and V is TRBV29-1; 10 nucleotides align to TRBD1. The germline V gene has CDR1 SQVTM and CDR2 ANQGSEA. The CDR3 totals 13 residues. With 4 bases clipped from V and 7 bases from J, the junction kept 5 bases outside the gene matches. As DNA, the CDR3 is TGCAGCGTTGTAAGACAGGGGGCAAATACGCAGTATTTT. Translation gives CSVVRQGANTQYF.